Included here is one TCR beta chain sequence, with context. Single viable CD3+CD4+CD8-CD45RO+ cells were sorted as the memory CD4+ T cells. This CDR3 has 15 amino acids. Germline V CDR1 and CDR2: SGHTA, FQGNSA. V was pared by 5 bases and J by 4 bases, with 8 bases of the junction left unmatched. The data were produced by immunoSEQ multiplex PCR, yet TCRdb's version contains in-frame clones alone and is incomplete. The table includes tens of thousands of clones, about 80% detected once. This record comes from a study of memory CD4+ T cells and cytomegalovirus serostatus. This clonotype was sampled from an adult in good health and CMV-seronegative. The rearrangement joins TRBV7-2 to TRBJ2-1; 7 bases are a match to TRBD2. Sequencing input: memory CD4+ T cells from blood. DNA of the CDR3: TGTGCCAGCAGCCTAACGGGGGGATGGTACAATGAGCAGTTCTTC. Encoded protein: CASSLTGGWYNEQFF.